The text below deals with one T cell receptor beta chain. Its antigen remains undetermined. No base-level quality is on record; no much larger clone is a single base apart. These data belong to a study of blood T cells in healthy people across ages (dated by TCRdb to the mid-2010s). The study in broad terms: Template switching captured roughly one uniquely barcoded TCR beta cDNA molecule per two T cells in model experiments. Using deep sequencing normalized with unique cDNA molecular identifiers, the study measured how TCR beta repertoire diversity changes with age. The donors were divided into four age groups: young (average about 15 years), middle-aged (about 39), aged (approximately 59) and long-lived (roughly 82). Two additional independent replicas of 1 million unique cDNA reads from the same blood draw were analyzed for two donors (one aged 18 to 29 and one aged 80 or older). To avoid experimental bias, donors of different ages were spread randomly across the sequencing lanes.

Per the germline V gene, ENHRY is the CDR1 and SYGVKD is the CDR2. The CDR3 covers 16 residues, taking in both the cysteine and the phenylalanine. The kept DNA is CDR3 alone, 48 bases in frame from the first base. V loses 2 bases at its end and J loses 5 bases; junction bases beyond the gene matches: 11. The method was 5' RACE. TCRdb names Illumina HiSeq 2500 as the instrument used. The second PCR ran for roughly 6 to 11 cycles and used a J-beta primer mix along with a sample-barcoded 5' primer. A template-switch 5' adaptor carrying 12 random nucleotides introduced a unique molecular identifier onto each TCR beta cDNA molecule. At least 3 million CDR3-containing paired-end reads were obtained from each sample. First-strand cDNA was synthesized from all RNA with the Mint cDNA synthesis kit, primed by a TRBC-specific oligonucleotide. After uracil-DNA glycosylase treatment, a first 18-cycle PCR used universal primers M1SS and BC2_uni_R on all cDNA. The paper's data handling went like this. For normalization, 1 million high-quality reads, each with a distinct molecular identifier, were randomly selected from each sample. Instead of being binned into consensus sequences, reads with shared molecular identifiers were discarded. CDR3 identification, clonotype clustering and error correction used MiTCR with a Q25 quality threshold and the strictest error-elimination algorithm. A nonparametric unseen species model with Euler transformation was used to estimate lower-bound total TCR beta diversity. TCRdb passed the public sequencing reads through fastp at Q25 and MiXCR, retaining productive beta sequences. CDR3 protein duplicates are merged, each entry listing the most common genes and DNA. The authors' filters were not applied to this entry. The sample has hundreds of thousands of distinct CDR3 sequences on record, 50% to 60% of them singletons. 51% of the sample is taken by the ten largest.

Systemically healthy Caucasian individuals from Russia, 39 in total and aged roughly 6 to 100 years, were included as donors. Approximately 10 milliliters of peripheral blood were collected from each donor into EDTA-treated Vacutainer tubes. PBMCs were isolated by Ficoll-Paque density-gradient centrifugation, with at least 6 million obtained per sample. Trizol reagent was used to extract total RNA from PBMCs, with at least 5 micrograms per sample. Naive CD45RAhigh/CD27high T cell percentages were measured by flow cytometry on a PBMC aliquot from every donor. The research as a whole found: Since profiling was done on bulk unsorted PBMCs, naive and antigen-experienced compartments could not be conclusively compared. Estimates of total diversity based on one million sequenced T cells were considered lower bounds and underestimates. Because the CMV infection status of the donors was unknown, age-related changes in expanded clonotypes may potentially have been confounded. Compared with the aged group, the long-lived group had more naive CD4+ T cells, fewer expanded clones and increased TCR diversity, suggesting age selection. Observed TCR beta diversity per million T cells fell roughly linearly with age, and a significant reduction was already apparent by age roughly 40. There was a strong correlation between observed TCR beta diversity and the percentage of naive T cells measured by flow cytometry.

The sequence derives from a man in his 60s in good health. The source material was blood. This sequence uses TRBV10-3 and TRBJ2-7, with TRBD1 matching 8 junction bases. Here is the DNA: TGTGCCATCAGTGAGAGCCTAAGACAGGGGACCGACGAGCAGTACTTC. Its protein product is CAISESLRQGTDEQYF.